The rows below give T cell receptor beta chains drawn from one sample of a study of T cell responses to AZD1222 COVID-19 vaccine. The method was immunoSEQ multiplex PCR; TCRdb's version includes in-frame clones alone and lacks a portion of them. The table shows some 160,000 clones, with roughly 90% occurring only once. Sequencing was performed on peripheral blood, taken on day 0 of AZD1222 vaccination. All receptors come from an adult in good health. Both conserved end residues are part of each CDR3. D genes are given only for firm matches. Expanded clones get a size class; other rows say once, few or many, or leave the size out.

CDR3nt | CDR3aa | d_gene | len | j_gene | v_gene | abundance
TGTGCCAGCAAAAGGGGGACGAGCTCCTACAATGAGCAGTTCTTC | CASKRGTSSYNEQFF | - | 15 | TRBJ2-1 | TRBV28 | -
TGTGCCAGCAGCTTAGATGGGGGTCATCAGCCCCAGCATTTT | CASSLDGGHQPQHF | - | 14 | TRBJ1-5 | TRBV11-2 | -
TGTGCCAGCAGTTTGACGCTAGCGGGAGGGCCAGATACGCAGTATTTT | CASSLTLAGGPDTQYF | TRBD2 | 16 | TRBJ2-3 | TRBV27 | once
TGTGCCAGCAGCGTAGCTTTAGGGGGGAGCTCCTACAATGAGCAGTTCTTC | CASSVALGGSSYNEQFF | - | 17 | TRBJ2-1 | TRBV9 | -
TGTGCCAGCAGCCTTGCGGGGGGAAGAGCCTACGAGCAGTACTTC | CASSLAGGRAYEQYF | TRBD2 | 15 | TRBJ2-7 | TRBV11-2 | -
TGTGCCAGCAGCCAACCCCTTCGTAACATTCAGTACTTC | CASSQPLRNIQYF | - | 13 | TRBJ2-4 | TRBV16 | -
TGTGCCAGCAGTGCACAGTACCGTGAAGCTTTCTTT | CASSAQYREAFF | - | 12 | TRBJ1-1 | TRBV28 | once
TGTGCCAGCAGCGTCGGACTGAACACCGGGGAGCTGTTTTTT | CASSVGLNTGELFF | - | 14 | TRBJ2-2 | TRBV4-2 | -
TGTGCCAGCAGCTTAGGGAAGGGTGAGGGGTTGGCCTACGAGCAGTACTTC | CASSLGKGEGLAYEQYF | - | 17 | TRBJ2-7 | TRBV7-2 | -
TGTGCCAGCCACAGGGGAGGGTCCTCCGATACGCAGTATTTT | CASHRGGSSDTQYF | - | 14 | TRBJ2-3 | TRBV11-3 | -
TGTGCCAGCTCACCGGACAGGGTCTCTGGAAACACCATATATTTT | CASSPDRVSGNTIYF | TRBD1 | 15 | TRBJ1-3 | TRBV18 | -
TGTGCCAGCAGTGACGGAGGAGAACAGCCCCAGCATTTT | CASSDGGEQPQHF | - | 13 | TRBJ1-5 | TRBV2 | once
TGTGCCAGCAGCTTAGAGAGGGATCAGCCCCAGCATTTT | CASSLERDQPQHF | - | 13 | TRBJ1-5 | TRBV7-2 | -
TGTGCCAGTAGTTCCCGGGATAGCGGGAGAACCGAGCAGTACTTC | CASSSRDSGRTEQYF | TRBD2 | 15 | TRBJ2-7 | TRBV19 | -
TGTGCCAGTCGACCTGTTATCACGTACAGTACACCTGAAGCTTTCTTT | CASRPVITYSTPEAFF | - | 16 | TRBJ1-1 | TRBV19 | once
TGTGCCATCAGCGGGGCCCAAGAGACCCAGTACTTC | CAISGAQETQYF | - | 12 | TRBJ2-5 | TRBV10-3 | -
TGTGCCAGTAGTGTCGCCACCTCCTACGAGCAGTACTTC | CASSVATSYEQYF | - | 13 | TRBJ2-7 | TRBV19 | -
TGTGCCAGCAGCCGAGACATCTACTACGAGCAGTACTTC | CASSRDIYYEQYF | - | 13 | TRBJ2-7 | TRBV3-1/TRBV3-2 | -
TGCGCCAGCAGCTTCCTAGGGACAGGGGGTTCACCCCTCCACTTT | CASSFLGTGGSPLHF | TRBD1 | 15 | TRBJ1-6 | TRBV5-1 | -
TGTGCCAGCAGCTTAGGAGGCGGATCTAACTATGGCTACACCTTC | CASSLGGGSNYGYTF | - | 15 | TRBJ1-2 | TRBV7-9 | once
TGTGCCAGCAGCTTCGAGAATCCGGGGGAGACCCAGTACTTC | CASSFENPGETQYF | - | 14 | TRBJ2-5 | TRBV5-4 | -
TGTGCCAGCAATAACCGGGACTCTGAGAATGAGCAGTTCTTC | CASNNRDSENEQFF | - | 14 | TRBJ2-1 | TRBV11-2 | -
TGTGCCAGCAGTCTGGGGGGATCCCGGATTAGGGATGAGCAGTTCTTC | CASSLGGSRIRDEQFF | - | 16 | TRBJ2-1 | TRBV7-9 | -
TGTGCCAGCAGCTTGGGCAGGGGAAATCAGCCCCAGCATTTT | CASSLGRGNQPQHF | - | 14 | TRBJ1-5 | TRBV5-6 | -
TGTGCCAGCAGGCGATTCGGGACAAACTCCTACGAGCAGTACTTC | CASRRFGTNSYEQYF | - | 15 | TRBJ2-7 | TRBV6-5 | -
TGTGCCAGCAGCTTGATCTATGGTTCACCCCTCCACTTT | CASSLIYGSPLHF | - | 13 | TRBJ1-6 | TRBV5-8 | -
TGCGCCAGCAGGGCGGGGCAGGGAGCAGATACGCAGTATTTT | CASRAGQGADTQYF | - | 14 | TRBJ2-3 | TRBV5-1 | -
TGTGCCAGCAGCGAAACTCCGGGACTCGAGCAGTACTTC | CASSETPGLEQYF | - | 13 | TRBJ2-7 | TRBV6-2/TRBV6-3 | -
TGCGCCAGCAGACCAAGACTAGCGGGAGGAAGCACAGATACGCAGTATTTT | CASRPRLAGGSTDTQYF | TRBD2 | 17 | TRBJ2-3 | TRBV10-2 | -
TGTGCCAGCAGCCAAGATACACAAGAGACCCAGTACTTC | CASSQDTQETQYF | - | 13 | TRBJ2-5 | TRBV14 | -
TGTGCCTGGAGCTCCAGGGGCGAGCAGTACTTC | CAWSSRGEQYF | - | 11 | TRBJ2-7 | TRBV30 | -
TGTGCCAGCAGTTTGAGGGGGGGCCTAAACACTGAAGCTTTCTTT | CASSLRGGLNTEAFF | - | 15 | TRBJ1-1 | TRBV28 | few
TGCGCCAGCAGCCAAGATAGGGACGGGTCCCTTCGTGGTCAGCCCCAGCATTTT | CASSQDRDGSLRGQPQHF | - | 18 | TRBJ1-5 | TRBV4-1 | -
TGCGCCAGCAGCCAAGAGGGTAGCGGGAGTCTTGGTGAGCAGTTCTTC | CASSQEGSGSLGEQFF | TRBD2 | 16 | TRBJ2-1 | TRBV4-1 | -
TGTGCCAGCAGCTCGGATTCTCGGGCCTGGAGTTCACCCCTCCACTTT | CASSSDSRAWSSPLHF | - | 16 | TRBJ1-6 | TRBV7-6 | -
TGTGCCAGCAGCGGGACTAGCGGGAGGGTTGAGCAGTACTTC | CASSGTSGRVEQYF | TRBD2 | 14 | TRBJ2-7 | TRBV2 | -
TGTGCCAGCAGCCAATTAGCGGGAGGGAATGAGCAGTTCTTC | CASSQLAGGNEQFF | TRBD2 | 14 | TRBJ2-1 | TRBV16 | -
TGTGCCAGCAGTTCGGGCCAGAGGGGGCGCCCCTATGGCTACACCTTC | CASSSGQRGRPYGYTF | TRBD1 | 16 | TRBJ1-2 | TRBV28 | -